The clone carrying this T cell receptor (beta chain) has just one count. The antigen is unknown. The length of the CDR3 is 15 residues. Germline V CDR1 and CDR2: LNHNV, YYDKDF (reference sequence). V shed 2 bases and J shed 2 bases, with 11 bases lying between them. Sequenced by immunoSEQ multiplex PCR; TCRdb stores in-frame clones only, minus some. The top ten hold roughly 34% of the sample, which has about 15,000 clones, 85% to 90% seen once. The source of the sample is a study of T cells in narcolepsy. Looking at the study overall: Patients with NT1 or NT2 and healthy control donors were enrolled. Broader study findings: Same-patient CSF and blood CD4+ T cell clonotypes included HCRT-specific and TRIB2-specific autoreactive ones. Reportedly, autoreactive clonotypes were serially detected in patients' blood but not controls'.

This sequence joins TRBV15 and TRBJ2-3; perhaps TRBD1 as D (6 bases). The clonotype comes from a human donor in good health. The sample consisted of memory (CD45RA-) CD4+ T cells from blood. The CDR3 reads CATSRYDRTTDTQYF. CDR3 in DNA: TGTGCCACCAGCAGATACGACAGGACCACAGATACGCAGTATTTT.